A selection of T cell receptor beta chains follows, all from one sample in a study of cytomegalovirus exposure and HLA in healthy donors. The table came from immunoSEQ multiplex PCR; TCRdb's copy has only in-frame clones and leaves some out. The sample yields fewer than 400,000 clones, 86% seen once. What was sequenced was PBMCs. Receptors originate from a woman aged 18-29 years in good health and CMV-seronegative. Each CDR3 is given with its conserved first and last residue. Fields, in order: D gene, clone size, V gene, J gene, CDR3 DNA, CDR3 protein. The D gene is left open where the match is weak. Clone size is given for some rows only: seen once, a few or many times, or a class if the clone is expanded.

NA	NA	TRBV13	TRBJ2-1	TGTGCCATTCGGTGGCGGATTCTACAGTTCTTC	CAIRWRILQFF
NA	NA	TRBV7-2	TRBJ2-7	TGTGCCAGCAGCCGAATGACAGTTACCTACGAGCAGTACTTC	CASSRMTVTYEQYF
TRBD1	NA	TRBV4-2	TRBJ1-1	TGTGCCAGCAGCCAAGAACAGGGGGTAAACACTGAAGCTTTCTTT	CASSQEQGVNTEAFF
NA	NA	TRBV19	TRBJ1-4	TGTGCCAGTAGTACGGCGGGGACTCGCGTACTGTTTTTT	CASSTAGTRVLFF
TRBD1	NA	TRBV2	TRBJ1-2	TGTGCCAGCAGTGTTTTCGGGACAGGGGACTATGGCTACACCTTC	CASSVFGTGDYGYTF
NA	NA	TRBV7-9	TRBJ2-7	TGTGCCAGCAACTCGTCTCCGGGGGAGCAGTACTTC	CASNSSPGEQYF
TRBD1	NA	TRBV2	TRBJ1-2	TGTGCCCGACAGGGCGAGGACTATGGCTACACCTTC	CARQGEDYGYTF
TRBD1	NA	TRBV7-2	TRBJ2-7	TGTGCCAGCAGCTTAGGCCAGGGGGTGAGCTCCTACGAGCAGTACTTC	CASSLGQGVSSYEQYF
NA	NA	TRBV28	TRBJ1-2	TGTGCCAGCAGTTGGGGCAGTCTGTCAGGCTACACCTTC	CASSWGSLSGYTF
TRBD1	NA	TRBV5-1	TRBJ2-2	TGCGCCAGCAGCCCCGGGACAGGGCTGGTCGGGGAGCTGTTTTTT	CASSPGTGLVGELFF
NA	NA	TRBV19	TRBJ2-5	TGTGCCAGTAGTAGGGGGGGGCGGCAAGAGACCCAGTACTTC	CASSRGGRQETQYF
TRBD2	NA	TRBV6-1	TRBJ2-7	TGTGCCAGCAGTGAATCTAGCGGCTCGGTCGAGCAGTACTTC	CASSESSGSVEQYF
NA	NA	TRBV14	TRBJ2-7	TGTGCCAGCAGCCTAAAGGGGCCGTACGAGCAGTACTTC	CASSLKGPYEQYF
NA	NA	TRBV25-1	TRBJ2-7	TGTGCCAGCAGTGCCGGGGGCTCCTACGAGCAGTACTTC	CASSAGGSYEQYF
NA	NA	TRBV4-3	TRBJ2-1	TGCGCCAGCAGCCAAGATCACGGGGGAGAGGAGACTGAGCAGTTCTTC	CASSQDHGGEETEQFF
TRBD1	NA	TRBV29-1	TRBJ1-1	TGCAGCGTTGGGGACAGAATGAACACTGAAGCTTTCTTT	CSVGDRMNTEAFF
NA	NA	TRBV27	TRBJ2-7	TGTGCCAGCAGCGGACAGCTATCTTCCTACGAGCAGTACTTC	CASSGQLSSYEQYF
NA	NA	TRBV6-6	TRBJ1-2	TGTGCCAGCATCACCGGGGGTCTTTATGGCTACACCTTC	CASITGGLYGYTF
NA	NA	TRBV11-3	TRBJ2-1	TGTGCCAGCAGCTTATCGGCCGGGGGTGAGCAGTTCTTC	CASSLSAGGEQFF
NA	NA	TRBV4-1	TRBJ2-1	TGCGCCAGCAGCCAAGATCCACTAGAGGAGCAGTTCTTC	CASSQDPLEEQFF
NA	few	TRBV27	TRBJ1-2	TGTGCCAGCGCCGACTCGGGCCTGGGGGGTGGCTACACCTTC	CASADSGLGGGYTF
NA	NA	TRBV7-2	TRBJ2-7	TGTGCCAGCAGCTTAGGTCTCCAGGGCTACGAGCAGTACTTC	CASSLGLQGYEQYF
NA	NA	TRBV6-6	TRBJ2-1	TGTGCCAGCAGAACGGGCGGGGAGCAGTTCTTC	CASRTGGEQFF
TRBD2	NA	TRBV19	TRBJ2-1	TGTGCCAGTAGCGGGACAGGACTAGCGGGAGCCTACAATGAGCAGTTCTTC	CASSGTGLAGAYNEQFF
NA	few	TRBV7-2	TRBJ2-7	TGTGCCAGCAGCTTAACTTCCTACGAGCAGTACTTC	CASSLTSYEQYF
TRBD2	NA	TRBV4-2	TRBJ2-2	TGTGCCAGCAGCCAGGGGGAGGGCACCGGGGAGCTGTTTTTT	CASSQGEGTGELFF
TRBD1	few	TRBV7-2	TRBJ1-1	TGTGCCAGCAGCTCCTCCCAAATGGCGACAGGGGGAGTGAACACTGAAGCTTTCTTT	CASSSSQMATGGVNTEAFF